The 8 T cell receptor beta chains below come from one sample, sequenced in a study of lymphopenia after photon versus proton radiotherapy. Here immunoSEQ multiplex PCR was the method, and the copy in TCRdb shows in-frame clones only, minus some. This repertoire shows roughly 26,000 clones, roughly 80% found once; its top ten account for roughly a quarter. The material was peripheral blood, obtained from a patient treated with photon-based radiotherapy. The receptors here all came from a man aged 40-55 years with gastric cancer.

This chain links TRBV19 with TRBJ2-5; D may be TRBD1 or TRBD2 (5 bases each). There are 13 residues in the CDR3. V shed 5 bases and J shed 2 bases, with 9 bases lying between them. Germline CDR1 LNHDA, CDR2 SQIVND (reference sequence). The CDR3 bases are TGTGCCAGTAGTGGGGGAAGGCAAGAGACCCAGTACTTC. This gives the protein CASSGGRQETQYF.

The rearrangement uses TRBV4-2 and TRBJ2-7, with TRBD2 as a possible D gene (6 bases). The CDR3 spans 15 residues. V lost 0 bases to trimming and J lost 4 bases, with 13 bases between them. The germline gives CDR1 LGHNA, CDR2 YNFKEQ. The CDR3 loop reads CASSQDGGVGYEQYF. The CDR3 nucleotides are TGTGCCAGCAGCCAAGACGGGGGTGTTGGGTACGAGCAGTACTTC.

The chain joins TRBV7-9 to TRBJ1-1; D gene uncertain. The CDR3 extends over 12 amino acids. Trimming removed 10 bases from V and 0 bases from J, with 9 bases in between. CDR1 SEHNR and CDR2 FQNEAQ come from the germline V gene (reference sequence). DNA for the CDR3: TGTGCCACTTCGGGGATGAACACTGAAGCTTTCTTT. It translates to CATSGMNTEAFF. The complete variable domain, with remaining parts taken from reference TRBV7-9 and TRBJ1-1, reads DTGVSQNPRHKITKRGQNVTFRCDPISEHNRLYWYRQTLGQGPEFLTYFQNEAQLEKSRLLSDRFSAERPKGSFSTLEIQRTEQGDSAMYLCATSGMNTEAFFGQGTRLTVV.

The chain employs TRBV30 and TRBJ1-6; perhaps TRBD1 as D (6 bases). Trimming took off 0 bases at V and 9 bases at J, with 12 bases between the two ends. This CDR3 is built from 14 residues. Germline V gene sequence: CDR1 GTSNPN, CDR2 SVGIG (reference sequence). The CDR3 DNA follows: TGTGCCTGGAGTGTGGGGGGCCTCGGTTCACCCCTCCACTTT. As protein: CAWSVGGLGSPLHF.

This chain joins TRBV18 and TRBJ2-1; D assignment may be TRBD1 or TRBD2 (5 bases each). The CDR3 runs to 17 residues. The V and J ends lost 1 base and 0 bases respectively, with 13 bases between them. The germline V gene encodes CDR1 KGHSH and CDR2 LQKENI. The CDR3 loop is CASSPRGALGSYNEQFF. The DNA of the CDR3 is TGTGCCAGCTCACCACGAGGGGCCTTGGGCTCCTACAATGAGCAGTTCTTC.

This chain uses TRBV6-6 with TRBJ2-7; a possible D gene is TRBD1 (6 bases). V was pared by 5 bases and J by 7 bases, with 18 bases between. This CDR3 spans 14 amino acids. Germline assignment: CDR1 MNHNY and CDR2 SVGAGI (reference sequence). In DNA, the CDR3 is TGTGCCAGCAGTGACGGACAGTCACTTCTGGAGCAGTACTTC. This translates into CASSDGQSLLEQYF.

This clone rates as medium-sized (0.01 to 0.1%). The rearrangement uses TRBV27 and TRBJ2-7; D might be TRBD1 (8 bases). CDR1 is MNHEY and CDR2 is SMNVEV in the germline V gene (reference sequence). V was clipped by 6 bases and J by 6 bases, with 21 bases between them. CDR3 length: 15 residues. The CDR3 sequence: CASSPTGGTGGEQYF. As DNA, the CDR3 is TGTGCCAGCAGCCCCACCGGGGGGACAGGTGGCGAGCAGTACTTC.

The V call is TRBV30, the J call TRBJ2-5, with D perhaps TRBD1 or TRBD2 (5 bases each). This CDR3 comprises 12 residues. Germline V gene data show CDR1 as GTSNPN and CDR2 as SVGIG (reference sequence). Trimming took off 5 bases at V and 2 bases at J, with 9 bases between the two ends. CDR3 residues: CAWGGRQETQYF. The CDR3 DNA reads as TGTGCCTGGGGGGGACGGCAAGAGACCCAGTACTTC.